A single sample is the source of the 19 T cell receptor beta chains below, sequenced in a study of PD-1 blockade in classical Hodgkin lymphoma. TCRdb keeps only in-frame clones here, not all; method: immunoSEQ multiplex PCR. This table holds 90,000 to 120,000 clones, 80% to 90% found once. Patients all relapsed after autologous stem cell transplantation, and there was variation in brentuximab vedotin exposure. Sequences were derived from peripheral blood mononuclear cells (PBMCs), sampled before the second cycle of nivolumab. These receptors were collected from a human donor with classical Hodgkin lymphoma.

The chain carries TRBV19 and TRBJ2-7; 10 nucleotides line up with TRBD2. The CDR3 totals 14 residues. The V segment lost 5 bases and the J segment 4 bases; nucleotides outside the gene matches: 5. The germline CDR1 and CDR2 sequences are LNHDA and SQIVND (reference sequence). This chain's CDR3 is CASSSSGRAYEQYF. CDR3 sequence (DNA): TGTGCCAGTAGTTCTAGCGGGAGAGCTTACGAGCAGTACTTC.

The genes are TRBV5-4 and TRBJ2-2, with TRBD2 matching 8 bases. Losses at the gene ends were 7 bases for V and 1 base for J; bases not matched to a gene: 3. Germline-derived CDR1 and CDR2 are SGHNT and YYREEE (reference sequence). CDR3 length equals 14 residues. The CDR3 spells CASALAENTGELFF. CDR3 sequence (DNA): TGTGCCAGCGCACTAGCGGAGAACACCGGGGAGCTGTTTTTT.

This chain links TRBV6-1 with TRBJ2-7; D is undetermined. Germline V gene sequence: CDR1 MNHNS, CDR2 SASEGT. This CDR3 comprises 12 residues. Trimming took 6 bases from V and 2 from J, leaving 8 bases between them. CDR3 residues: CASRDGPYEQYF. CDR3 DNA: TGTGCCAGCAGGGACGGTCCCTACGAGCAGTACTTC.

V is TRBV6-1 and J is TRBJ1-2; TRBD1 matches at 11 bases. Trimming removed 7 bases from V and 6 bases from J; junction bases left unmatched: 10. Germline V gene lookup returns CDR1 MNHNS and CDR2 SASEGT. The CDR3 runs 15 residues. CDR3 region: CASNFIGTGGDGYTF. The CDR3 DNA follows: TGTGCCAGCAATTTCATCGGGACAGGGGGAGATGGCTACACCTTC.

This clone was seen once. The chain combines TRBV14 with TRBJ2-1, with 8 nucleotides matching TRBD2. Losses at the gene ends were 0 bases for V and 3 bases for J; bases not matched to a gene: 4. This CDR3 comprises 16 residues. Germline V gives CDR1 SGHDN, CDR2 FVKESK. The CDR3: CASSQEVAGNYNEQFF. CDR3 sequence (DNA): TGTGCCAGCAGCCAAGAGGTAGCGGGAAACTACAATGAGCAGTTCTTC.

The genes are TRBV6-1 and TRBJ1-1, with D possibly being TRBD1 (5 bases). From germline, CDR1 is MNHNS and CDR2 SASEGT. CDR3 length: 19 amino acids. V lost 4 bases, J lost 6 bases, and 30 bases lay in between. CDR3 nucleotides: TGTGCCAGCAGTGTATTCTCAGGTCCGCCCTCAGGGTCCCGGCCTGAAGCTTTCTTT. Translated: CASSVFSGPPSGSRPEAFF.

This clone was seen just once. The V and J genes are TRBV5-5 and TRBJ2-7; TRBD1 matches at 9 bases. The J segment lost 3 bases and the V segment lost 4 bases, leaving 5 bases of the junction unmatched. The CDR3 is 14 amino acids. The germline CDR1 and CDR2 sequences are SGHKS and YYEKEE (reference sequence). The CDR3 nucleotides read TGTGCCAGCAGCGTGGGACAGGGAGGCTACGAGCAGTACTTC. Translating it yields CASSVGQGGYEQYF.

This rearrangement joins TRBV21-1 to TRBJ2-7; TRBD1, the table's D call, was not compared with the DNA. TRBV21-1 is described as a pseudogene. The CDR3 has 18 amino acids. The CDR3 sequence: CASSKATGFPGETYEQYF. The CDR3 nucleotides are TGTGCCAGCAGCAAAGCCACAGGTTTCCCAGGTGAAACCTACGAGCAGTACTTC.

The chain links TRBV6-1 to TRBJ2-1, with D possibly TRBD1 on 5 matching bases. V gave up 6 bases and J gave up 10 bases, with 10 bases separating them. Germline V gives CDR1 MNHNS, CDR2 SASEGT. This CDR3 contains 11 residues. The CDR3 here is CASSRVEEQFF. DNA of the CDR3: TGTGCCAGCAGCAGGGTCGAGGAGCAGTTCTTC.

The rearrangement joins TRBV19 to TRBJ1-2; the D is unclear. V shed 1 base and J shed 7 bases, with 19 bases lying between them. Germline V gene sequence: CDR1 LNHDA, CDR2 SQIVND (reference sequence). This CDR3 region has 16 residues. CDR3 residues: CASSIGAPGQDCGYTF. CDR3 in DNA: TGTGCCAGTAGTATAGGGGCCCCGGGTCAGGATTGTGGCTACACCTTC.

J is TRBJ1-4 and V is TRBV6-6, with 9 bases aligning to TRBD1. V lost 7 bases to trimming and J lost 2 bases; unmatched junction nucleotides: 5. This CDR3 is built from 15 residues. Germline lookup yields CDR1 MNHNY and CDR2 SVGAGI (reference sequence). CDR3 region: CASTRQGGTNEKLFF. The CDR3 DNA reads as TGTGCCAGCACAAGACAGGGGGGGACTAATGAAAAACTGTTTTTT.

CDR3 coding DNA: TGTGCCAGCAGTGAGATGGGTTACGAGCAGTACTTC. Encoded protein: CASSEMGYEQYF. The V and J genes are TRBV2 and TRBJ2-7; D is ambiguous. This CDR3 contains 12 residues. CDR1 is SNHLY, CDR2 FYNNEI, per germline. The V end was cut by 3 bases, the J end by 4 bases, with 7 bases between.

J is TRBJ2-3 and V is TRBV30; the match to TRBD2 covers 9 bases. J was trimmed by 2 bases and V by 0 bases; bases with no gene match: 3. CDR1 GTSNPN and CDR2 SVGIG come from the germline V gene (reference sequence). The CDR3 is 15 amino acids. The CDR3 here is CAWSVSGSYTDTQYF. In DNA, the CDR3 is TGTGCCTGGAGTGTTAGCGGGAGTTACACAGATACGCAGTATTTT.

The genes are TRBV2 and TRBJ1-3; the D gene is possibly TRBD1 (5 bases). Trimming took 5 bases from V and 1 from J, leaving 18 bases between them. The CDR3 totals 17 residues. Per the germline V gene, CDR1 is SNHLY and CDR2 is FYNNEI. The CDR3: CASSKDSVRVSGNTIYF. CDR3 sequence (DNA): TGTGCCAGCAGTAAAGACAGTGTTAGAGTGTCTGGAAACACCATATATTTT. Based on the CDR3 plus reference TRBV2 and TRBJ1-3, the full variable domain is EPEVTQTPSHQVTQMGQEVILRCVPISNHLYFYWYRQILGQKVEFLVSFYNNEISEKSEIFDDQFSVERPDGSNFTLKIRSTKLEDSAMYFCASSKDSVRVSGNTIYFGEGSWLTVV.

This clone came up a few times. The J gene is TRBJ1-5, the V gene TRBV6-1; D unclear. Germline-derived CDR1 and CDR2 are MNHNS and SASEGT. V shed 4 bases and J shed 0 bases, with 7 bases lying between them. CDR3 size: 14 residues. The CDR3 bases are TGTGCCAGCAGTGTCGGGTTTAGCAATCAGCCCCAGCATTTT. Translating it yields CASSVGFSNQPQHF.

The chain combines TRBV5-4 with TRBJ2-1, with TRBD2 identical over 11 bases. The CDR3 length is 15 residues. Trimming cost V 3 bases and J 3 bases; bases outside gene matches: 2. The V gene's germline CDR1 is SGHNT and CDR2 YYREEE (reference sequence). The CDR3 DNA follows: TGTGCCAGCAGCTCCGGGACTAGCGGCTACAATGAGCAGTTCTTC. Translating it yields CASSSGTSGYNEQFF.

The J gene is TRBJ1-2, the V gene TRBV19, with D unclear. Trimming left V 7 bases short and J 4 bases short, with 16 bases between. Looked up from germline, CDR1 is LNHDA and CDR2 is SQIVND (reference sequence). This CDR3 comprises 14 residues. The CDR3 region is CASTVSGTGYGYTF. Written as DNA, the CDR3 is TGTGCCAGTACTGTATCCGGCACGGGCTATGGCTACACCTTC.

The chain employs TRBV15 and TRBJ1-2; D perhaps matches TRBD1 (5 bases). The CDR3 is 15 residues long. Germline values: CDR1 LNHNV, CDR2 YYDKDF (reference sequence). V was clipped by 8 bases and J by 2 bases, with 18 bases between them. CDR3: CATRTLERENYGYTF. Written as DNA, the CDR3 is TGTGCCACCCGGACACTAGAAAGGGAAAACTATGGCTACACCTTC.

V and J are TRBV7-2 and TRBJ2-7, with 7 nucleotides matching TRBD1. The junction had 19 bases not matched to a gene; V was cut back by 5 bases and J by 3 bases. Germline CDR1 is SGHTA and CDR2 is FQGNSA. CDR3 length equals 18 residues. For the CDR3, the DNA is TGTGCCAGCAGCCACGACTTAGACTACAGGGGTGAGGGCTACGAGCAGTACTTC. Translating gives CASSHDLDYRGEGYEQYF.